The table lists the clone carrying this TCR beta chain with a count of one. Its target is not known. The sample belongs to a study of T cells in localized non-small cell lung cancer. Overall study results and limits: Greater blood T cell density accompanied longer overall survival. Since sequencing was restricted to only one region of the tumor, intratumor heterogeneity remains a possibility. Across samples, adjacent lung featured a median around 55 of the top 100 tumor clones.

This CDR3 is built from 16 residues. V shed 9 bases, J shed 3 bases, and the junction held 16 bases outside the gene matches. The V gene's germline CDR1 is SNHLY and CDR2 FYNNEI. This table comes from immunoSEQ multiplex PCR, and its TCRdb copy is limited to in-frame clones, with some not included. The sample carries 35,000 or so clones, about 90% recorded once. The specimen comprised peripheral blood, sampled before any cancer treatment. The receptor was isolated from a man aged 35-75 years with stage I lung adenocarcinoma. The genes are TRBV2 and TRBJ1-2; 7 positions match TRBD1. For the CDR3, the DNA is TGTGCCAGTCACACCGTCACAGGGGATCTCGACTATGGCTACACCTTC. This codes for CASHTVTGDLDYGYTF.